The clone carrying this T cell receptor beta chain was recorded many times. Its antigen remains unidentified. Specified time point: longitudinal time-point 2. This entry comes from a study of neurological immune-mediated disorders. Synthesis of cDNA used 5'RACE (with 10-nucleotide random UMIs). The authors obtained over 160 million TCR-beta sequences from 15-18 subjects per sequencing run. One entry per CDR3 protein, called by TCRdb with MiXCR from the 5' RACE reads. The table includes approximately 31,000 distinct CDR3 sequences, approximately 13% detected once. CDR1 and CDR2 from the germline V gene are SGHRS and YFSETQ. The V end was cut by 0 bases, the J end by 3 bases, with 6 bases between. CDR3 length: 13 residues. General study results and limits: No expanded-clone CDR3 amino acid sequence recurred across subjects, suggesting private TCR-beta repertoires.

The sample was PBMCs. This clonotype was obtained from a middle-aged woman in good health. V usage is TRBV5-1 and J usage is TRBJ1-1; D ambiguous. The CDR3 nucleotides read TGCGCCAGCAGCTTGGACAGAGACACTGAAGCTTTCTTT. The encoded protein is CASSLDRDTEAFF. The full variable domain, its missing parts supplied by reference TRBV5-1 and TRBJ1-1, is KAGVTQTPRYLIKTRGQQVTLSCSPISGHRSVSWYQQTPGQGLQFLFEYFSETQRNKGNFPGRFSGRQFSNSRSEMNVSTLELGDSALYLCASSLDRDTEAFFGQGTRLTVV.